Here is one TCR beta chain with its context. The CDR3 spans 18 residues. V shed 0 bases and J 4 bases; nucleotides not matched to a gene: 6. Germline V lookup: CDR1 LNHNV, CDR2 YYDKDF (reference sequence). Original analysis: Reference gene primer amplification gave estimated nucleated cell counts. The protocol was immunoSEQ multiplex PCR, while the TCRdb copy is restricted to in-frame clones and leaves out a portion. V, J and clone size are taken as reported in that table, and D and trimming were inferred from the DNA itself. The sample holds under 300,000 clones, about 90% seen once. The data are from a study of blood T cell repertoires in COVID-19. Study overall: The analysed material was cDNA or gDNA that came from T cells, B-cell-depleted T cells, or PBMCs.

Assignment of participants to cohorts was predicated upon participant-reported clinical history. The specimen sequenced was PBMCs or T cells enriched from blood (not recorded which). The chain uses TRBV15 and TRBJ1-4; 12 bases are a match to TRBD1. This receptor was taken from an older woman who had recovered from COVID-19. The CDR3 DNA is TGTGCCACCAGCAGAGAATTGGGACAGGGGGCCCTTAATGAAAAACTGTTTTTT. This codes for CATSRELGQGALNEKLFF.